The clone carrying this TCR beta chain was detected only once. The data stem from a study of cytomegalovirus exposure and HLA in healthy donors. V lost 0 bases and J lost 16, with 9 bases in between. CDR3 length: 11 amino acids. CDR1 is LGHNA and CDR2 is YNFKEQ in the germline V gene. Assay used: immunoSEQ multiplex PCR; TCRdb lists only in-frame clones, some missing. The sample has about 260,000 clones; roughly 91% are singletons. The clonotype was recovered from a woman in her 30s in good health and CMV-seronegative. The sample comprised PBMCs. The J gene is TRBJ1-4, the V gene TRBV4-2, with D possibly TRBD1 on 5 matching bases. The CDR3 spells CASSQEGESFF. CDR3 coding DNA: TGTGCCAGCAGCCAAGAGGGGGAATCGTTTTTT.